This T cell receptor (beta chain) stems from a study of cytomegalovirus exposure and HLA in healthy donors. Vbeta (60) and Jbeta (13) primers were used in the PCR. Clones were read by immunoSEQ multiplex PCR, and TCRdb kept only the in-frame ones, dropping some. The profile shows 150,000 to 200,000 clones, 65% to 80% of them singletons. About this clone: In the same sample, other DNA sequences code for this CDR3.

CDR3 length: 15 residues. The V and J ends lost 3 bases and 4 bases, in that order; junction bases with no gene match: 4. The V gene's germline CDR1 is SGHRS and CDR2 YFSETQ. Source material: PBMCs. The receptor's source is a woman in her 40s in good health and CMV-seronegative. J is TRBJ2-3 and V is TRBV5-1; 11 nucleotides line up with TRBD2. CDR3 DNA sequence: TGCGCCAGCAGCTCTGGACTAGCGGGCCCAGATACGCAGTATTTT. It is translated as CASSSGLAGPDTQYF.